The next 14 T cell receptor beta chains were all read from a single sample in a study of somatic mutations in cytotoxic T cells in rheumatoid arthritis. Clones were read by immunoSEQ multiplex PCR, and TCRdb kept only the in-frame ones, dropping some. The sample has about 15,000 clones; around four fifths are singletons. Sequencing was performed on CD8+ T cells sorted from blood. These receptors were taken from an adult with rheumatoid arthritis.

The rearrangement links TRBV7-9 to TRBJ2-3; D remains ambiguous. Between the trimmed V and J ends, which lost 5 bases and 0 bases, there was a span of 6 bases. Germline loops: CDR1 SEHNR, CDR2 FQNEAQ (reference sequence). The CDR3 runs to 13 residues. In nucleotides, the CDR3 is TGTGCCAGCAGCAGTCCTAGCACAGATACGCAGTATTTT. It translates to CASSSPSTDTQYF.

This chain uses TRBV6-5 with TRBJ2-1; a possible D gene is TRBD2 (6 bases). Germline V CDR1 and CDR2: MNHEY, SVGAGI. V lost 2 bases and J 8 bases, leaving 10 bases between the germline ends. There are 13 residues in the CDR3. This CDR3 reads CASSYGAGYEQFF. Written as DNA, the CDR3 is TGTGCCAGCAGTTACGGGGCGGGGTATGAGCAGTTCTTC.

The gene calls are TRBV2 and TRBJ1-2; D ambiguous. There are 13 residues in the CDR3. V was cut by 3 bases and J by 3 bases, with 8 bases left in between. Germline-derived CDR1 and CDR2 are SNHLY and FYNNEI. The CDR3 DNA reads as TGTGCCAGCAGTGAGGTCACTTACTATGGCTACACCTTC. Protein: CASSEVTYYGYTF.

The CDR3 sequence is CASTPRDSLGDYGYTF. The CDR3 coding sequence is TGTGCCAGTACCCCAAGGGACAGTTTGGGGGACTATGGCTACACCTTC. This rearrangement joins TRBV19 to TRBJ1-2, with 7 bases fitting TRBD1. The CDR3 totals 16 residues. CDR1 LNHDA and CDR2 SQIVND come from the germline V gene (reference sequence). V dropped 7 bases and J dropped 3; count of bases not matched to a gene: 14.

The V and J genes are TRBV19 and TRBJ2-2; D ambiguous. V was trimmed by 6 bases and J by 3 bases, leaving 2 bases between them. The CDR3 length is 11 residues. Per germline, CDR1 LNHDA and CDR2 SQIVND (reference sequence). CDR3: CASSYTGELFF. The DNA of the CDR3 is TGTGCCAGTAGCTACACCGGGGAGCTGTTTTTT.

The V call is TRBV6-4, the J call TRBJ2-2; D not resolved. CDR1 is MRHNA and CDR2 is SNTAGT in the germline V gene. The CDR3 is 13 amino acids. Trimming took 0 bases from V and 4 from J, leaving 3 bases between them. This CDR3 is CASSDSSTGELFF. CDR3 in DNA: TGTGCCAGCAGTGACTCGTCCACCGGGGAGCTGTTTTTT.

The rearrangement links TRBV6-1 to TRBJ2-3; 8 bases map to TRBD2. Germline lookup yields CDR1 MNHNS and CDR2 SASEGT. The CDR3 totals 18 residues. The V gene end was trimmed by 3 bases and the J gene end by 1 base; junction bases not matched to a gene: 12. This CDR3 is CASSDFRGGGPRTDTQYF. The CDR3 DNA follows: TGTGCCAGCAGTGATTTCAGGGGCGGGGGGCCCCGCACAGATACGCAGTATTTT.

The CDR3 sequence: CASSLGAGYGYTF. The CDR3 nucleotides are TGTGCCAGCAGCCTGGGGGCGGGCTATGGCTACACCTTC. This chain connects TRBV9 to TRBJ1-2, with D possibly being TRBD1 (6 bases). CDR3 length: 13 amino acids. V gave up 4 bases and J gave up 4 bases, with 11 bases separating them. Germline-derived CDR1 and CDR2 are SGDLS and YYNGEE.

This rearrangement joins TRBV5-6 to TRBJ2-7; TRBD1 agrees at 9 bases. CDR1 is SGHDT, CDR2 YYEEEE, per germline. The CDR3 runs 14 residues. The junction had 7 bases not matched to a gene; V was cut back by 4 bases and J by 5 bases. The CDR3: CASSAGTGRDEQYF. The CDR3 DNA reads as TGTGCCAGCAGCGCCGGGACAGGGAGAGACGAGCAGTACTTC.

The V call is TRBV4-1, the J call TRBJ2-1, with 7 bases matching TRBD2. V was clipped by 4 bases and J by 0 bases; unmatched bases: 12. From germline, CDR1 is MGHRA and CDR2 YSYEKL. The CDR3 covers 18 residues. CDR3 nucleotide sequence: TGCGCCAGCAGCCCCCGGGGTAGCGGGTTTAGCTCCTACAATGAGCAGTTCTTC. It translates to CASSPRGSGFSSYNEQFF.

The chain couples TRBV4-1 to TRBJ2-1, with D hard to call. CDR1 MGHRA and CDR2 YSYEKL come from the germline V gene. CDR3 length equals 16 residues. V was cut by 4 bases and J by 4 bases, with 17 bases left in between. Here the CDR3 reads CASSPDRTNRYNEQFF. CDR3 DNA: TGCGCCAGCAGCCCGGATAGGACGAATAGATACAATGAGCAGTTCTTC.

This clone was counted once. The CDR3 reads CAISQDRATTNEKLFF. DNA for the CDR3: TGTGCCATCAGTCAGGACAGGGCTACAACTAATGAAAAACTGTTTTTT. The chain links TRBV10-3 to TRBJ1-4, with 8 bases that match TRBD1. CDR1 and CDR2 from the germline V gene are ENHRY and SYGVKD. The J segment lost 0 bases and the V segment lost 5 bases, leaving 5 bases of the junction unmatched. CDR3 size: 16 residues.

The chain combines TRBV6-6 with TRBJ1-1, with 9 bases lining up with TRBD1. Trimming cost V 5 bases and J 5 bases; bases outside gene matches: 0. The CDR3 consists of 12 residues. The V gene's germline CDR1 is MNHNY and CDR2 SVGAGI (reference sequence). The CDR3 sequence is CASSGTGTEAFF. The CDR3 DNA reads TGTGCCAGCAGTGGGACAGGGACTGAAGCTTTCTTT.

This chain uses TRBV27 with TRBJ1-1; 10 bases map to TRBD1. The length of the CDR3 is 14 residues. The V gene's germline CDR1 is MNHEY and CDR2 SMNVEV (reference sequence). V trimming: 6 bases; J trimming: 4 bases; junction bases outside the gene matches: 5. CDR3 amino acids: CASRTGGSPTEAFF. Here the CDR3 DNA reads TGTGCCAGCAGGACAGGGGGCAGCCCCACTGAAGCTTTCTTT.